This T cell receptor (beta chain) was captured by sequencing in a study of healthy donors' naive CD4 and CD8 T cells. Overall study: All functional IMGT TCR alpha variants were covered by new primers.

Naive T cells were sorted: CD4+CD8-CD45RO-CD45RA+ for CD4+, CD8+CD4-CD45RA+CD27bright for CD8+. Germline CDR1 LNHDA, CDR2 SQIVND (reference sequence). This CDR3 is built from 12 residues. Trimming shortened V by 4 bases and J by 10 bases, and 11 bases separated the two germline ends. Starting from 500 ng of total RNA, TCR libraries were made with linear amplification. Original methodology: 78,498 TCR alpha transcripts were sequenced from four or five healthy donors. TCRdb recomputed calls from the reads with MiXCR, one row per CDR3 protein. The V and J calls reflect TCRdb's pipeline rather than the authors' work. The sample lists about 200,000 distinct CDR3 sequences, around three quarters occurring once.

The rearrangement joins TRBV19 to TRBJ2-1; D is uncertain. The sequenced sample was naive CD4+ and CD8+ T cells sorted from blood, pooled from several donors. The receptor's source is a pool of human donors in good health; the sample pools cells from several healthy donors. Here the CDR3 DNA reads TGTGCCAGTAGTAGGGTGGTAGGGGAGCAGTTCTTC. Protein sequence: CASSRVVGEQFF.